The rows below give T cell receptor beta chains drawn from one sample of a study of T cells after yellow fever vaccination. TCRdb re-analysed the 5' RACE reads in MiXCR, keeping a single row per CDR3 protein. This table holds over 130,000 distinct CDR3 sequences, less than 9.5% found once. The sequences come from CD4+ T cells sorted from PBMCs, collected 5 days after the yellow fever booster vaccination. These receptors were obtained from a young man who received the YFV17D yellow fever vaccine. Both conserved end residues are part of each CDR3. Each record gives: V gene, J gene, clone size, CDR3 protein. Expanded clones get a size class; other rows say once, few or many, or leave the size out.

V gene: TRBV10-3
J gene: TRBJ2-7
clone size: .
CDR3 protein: CAISTTSGSSYEQYF

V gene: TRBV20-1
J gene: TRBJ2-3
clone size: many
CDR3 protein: CSATTPGLLPPTQYF

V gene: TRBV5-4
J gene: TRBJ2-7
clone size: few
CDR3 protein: CASSLDSTAYEQYF

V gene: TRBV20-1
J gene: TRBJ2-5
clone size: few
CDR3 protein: CSALTGLGETQYF

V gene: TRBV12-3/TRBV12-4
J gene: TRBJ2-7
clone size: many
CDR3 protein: CASSLGRSENEQYF

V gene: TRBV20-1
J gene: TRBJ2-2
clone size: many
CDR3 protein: CSADSTNTGELFF

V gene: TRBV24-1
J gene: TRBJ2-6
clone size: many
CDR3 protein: CATSDPQGAYSGANVLTF

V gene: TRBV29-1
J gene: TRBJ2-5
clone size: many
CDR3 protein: CSVGGSLGETQYF

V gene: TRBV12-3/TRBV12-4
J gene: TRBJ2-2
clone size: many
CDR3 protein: CASSRDVAGELFF

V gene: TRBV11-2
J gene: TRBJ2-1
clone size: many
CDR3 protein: CASSFRDRVNEQFF

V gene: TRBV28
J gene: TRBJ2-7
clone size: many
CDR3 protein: CASSLEGQIYEQYF

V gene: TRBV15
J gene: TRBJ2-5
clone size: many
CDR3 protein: CATSRDPLETQYF

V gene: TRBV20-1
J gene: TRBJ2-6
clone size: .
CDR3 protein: CSARSGPTGGANVLTF

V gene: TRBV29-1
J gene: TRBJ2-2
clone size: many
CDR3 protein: CSVVGRANTGELFF

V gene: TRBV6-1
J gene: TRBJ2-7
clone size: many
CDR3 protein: CASSDPGPTYEQYF

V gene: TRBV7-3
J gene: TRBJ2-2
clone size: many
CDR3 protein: CASSLNSLAGDPLAGELFF

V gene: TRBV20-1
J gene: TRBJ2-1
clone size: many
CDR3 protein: CSARDEGRQFF

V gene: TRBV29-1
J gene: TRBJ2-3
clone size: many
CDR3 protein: CSVALQSGPDTQYF

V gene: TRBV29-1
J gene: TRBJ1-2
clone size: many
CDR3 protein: CSVVGGRYGYTF

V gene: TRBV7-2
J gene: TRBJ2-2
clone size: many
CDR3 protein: CASSISGVNTGELFF

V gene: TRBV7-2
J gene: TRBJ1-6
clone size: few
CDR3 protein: CASSLLFEYSPLHF

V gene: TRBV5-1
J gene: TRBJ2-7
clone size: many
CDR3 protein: CASSPDGSSYEQYF

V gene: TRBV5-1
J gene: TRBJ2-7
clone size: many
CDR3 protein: CASSPPGRTYEQYF

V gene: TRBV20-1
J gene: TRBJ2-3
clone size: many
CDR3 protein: CSAHETLATTDTQYF

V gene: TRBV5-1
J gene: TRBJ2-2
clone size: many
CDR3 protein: CASSFVRETGELFF

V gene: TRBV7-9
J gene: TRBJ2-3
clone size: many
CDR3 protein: CASILTGGRTQYF

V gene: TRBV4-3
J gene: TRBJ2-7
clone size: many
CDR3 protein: CASSQDRRTSGGGSYEQYF

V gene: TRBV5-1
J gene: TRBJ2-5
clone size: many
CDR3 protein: CASSLMGQQETQYF

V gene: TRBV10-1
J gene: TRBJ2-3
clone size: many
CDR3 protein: CASSEGGPGDTQYF

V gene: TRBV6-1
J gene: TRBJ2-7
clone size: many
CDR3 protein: CASSRWRGPYEQYF

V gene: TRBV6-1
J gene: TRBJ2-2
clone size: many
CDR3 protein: CASRRGPTNTGELFF

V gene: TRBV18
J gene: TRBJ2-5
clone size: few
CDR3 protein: CASSPPGLARETQYF

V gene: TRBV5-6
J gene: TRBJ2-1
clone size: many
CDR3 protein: CASSLVLAGVAEQFF

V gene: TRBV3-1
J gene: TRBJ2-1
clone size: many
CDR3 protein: CASSPLAGEQFF

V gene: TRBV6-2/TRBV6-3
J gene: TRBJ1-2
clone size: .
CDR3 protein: CASSTRDRKGYTF

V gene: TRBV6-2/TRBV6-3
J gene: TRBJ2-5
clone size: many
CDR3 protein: CASSYSSGRSETQYF

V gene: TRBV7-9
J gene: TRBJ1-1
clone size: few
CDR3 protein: CASSPAAMNTEAFF

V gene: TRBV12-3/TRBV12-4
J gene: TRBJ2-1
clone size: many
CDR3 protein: CASSPMTSGRTEQFF

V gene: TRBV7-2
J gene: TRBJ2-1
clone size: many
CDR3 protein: CASITGPRGEQFF

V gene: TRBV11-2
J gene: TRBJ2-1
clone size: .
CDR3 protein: CASSLVSRTNEQFF